The present TCR beta chain was sequenced within a study of blood T cell repertoires in COVID-19. Study in general: COVID-19 samples from acute and convalescent phases originated in the United States, Italy and Spain.

The data were produced by immunoSEQ multiplex PCR, yet TCRdb's version contains in-frame clones alone and is incomplete. Of fewer than 130,000 clones in the sample, more than 60% were seen once. Germline V CDR1 and CDR2: SGHKS, YYEKEE (reference sequence). V shed 4 bases and J shed 8 bases, with 18 bases lying between them. The CDR3 covers 15 residues. This clone was found once. The sequence was collected from a man between 70 and 80 years old with active or convalescent COVID-19. The rearrangement uses TRBV5-5 and TRBJ1-4, with D possibly being TRBD1 (5 bases). Sequences were obtained from peripheral blood. CDR3 in amino acids: CASSPGGGLREKLFF. Here the CDR3 DNA reads TGTGCCAGCAGCCCCGGTGGGGGACTAAGGGAAAAACTGTTTTTT.